The clone carrying this T cell receptor beta chain appeared a few times. Antigen unknown. In germline, CDR1 is LGHNA, CDR2 YSLEER. This CDR3 region has 13 residues. Between the trimmed V and J ends, which lost 4 bases and 8 bases, there was a span of 12 bases. TCRdb processed the 5' RACE reads anew with MiXCR; each CDR3 protein has one entry. The data contain about 470,000 distinct CDR3 sequences, 18% of them seen just once; the ten biggest clones take up about 12%. The sample is drawn from a study of T-cell memory formation after mild COVID-19. Study context: TCR clusters mostly belonged to single donors. The study, taken as a whole, reports: Cross-reactive memory seemingly joined, as some responding clones were found in pre-infection memory. Contracting clones, day 15 to 85, had balanced CD4/CD8, and later expanders favored CD4+. Mainly CM and EM harbored the contracting CD4+ clones; mainly EMRA harbored the CD8+ ones.

The sequence was obtained from an adult woman who had mild COVID-19 (a few samples of this study predate the infection). Cell type and time point are not known. Sequencing was performed on PBMCs or a T cell subset sorted from them (not recorded which). V usage is TRBV4-3 and J usage is TRBJ2-1; no clear D gene. In nucleotides, the CDR3 is TGCGCCAGCAGCCCCCCGGGCAGCGATGAGCAGTTCTTC. It specifies CASSPPGSDEQFF.